Below, 13 T cell receptor beta chains from the same sample are listed, as sequenced in a study of blood T cell repertoires in COVID-19. Sequencing used immunoSEQ multiplex PCR; TCRdb keeps in-frame clones, though not all of them. Of 240,000 or so clones in the sample, 86% were seen once. The specimen was peripheral blood. These receptor sequences come from a man older than 75 with acute or convalescent COVID-19.

The V and J genes are TRBV5-1 and TRBJ2-7, with TRBD2 matching over 12 bases. CDR3 length equals 16 residues. Germline values: CDR1 SGHRS, CDR2 YFSETQ. V was clipped by 0 bases and J by 5 bases; unmatched bases: 6. CDR3: CASSLALAGGPDEQYF. The CDR3 DNA sequence: TGCGCCAGCAGCTTGGCGCTAGCGGGAGGGCCAGACGAGCAGTACTTC. Variable domain in full (rest from reference TRBV5-1 and TRBJ2-7): KAGVTQTPRYLIKTRGQQVTLSCSPISGHRSVSWYQQTPGQGLQFLFEYFSETQRNKGNFPGRFSGRQFSNSRSEMNVSTLELGDSALYLCASSLALAGGPDEQYFGPGTRLTVT.

The J gene is TRBJ1-1, the V gene TRBV7-9; 10 positions agree with TRBD1. This CDR3 region has 16 residues. Germline V gene data show CDR1 as SEHNR and CDR2 as FQNEAQ (reference sequence). Trimming cost V 5 bases and J 3 bases; bases outside gene matches: 9. This chain's CDR3 is CASSLLVGTGDTEAFF. The CDR3 nucleotides are TGTGCCAGCAGCCTACTTGTCGGGACAGGGGACACTGAAGCTTTCTTT. Filled out from reference TRBV7-9 and TRBJ1-1, the complete variable domain reads DTGVSQNPRHKITKRGQNVTFRCDPISEHNRLYWYRQTLGQGPEFLTYFQNEAQLEKSRLLSDRFSAERPKGSFSTLEIQRTEQGDSAMYLCASSLLVGTGDTEAFFGQGTRLTVV.

This chain uses TRBV6-5 with TRBJ1-2; tentative D call: TRBD1 (6 bases). V was trimmed by 0 bases and J by 4 bases, leaving 9 bases between them. The CDR3 has 14 amino acids. Germline V gene data show CDR1 as MNHEY and CDR2 as SVGAGI. CDR3 nucleotides: TGTGCCAGCAGTTACTCGAAGGACAGCTATGGCTACACCTTC. Amino acid sequence: CASSYSKDSYGYTF.

V is TRBV28 and J is TRBJ2-2; D uncertain. Trimming shortened V by 5 bases and J by 1 base, and 8 bases separated the two germline ends. The germline V gene encodes CDR1 MDHEN and CDR2 SYDVKM. CDR3 length: 14 residues. CDR3 sequence reads: CASSPGWNTGELFF. The CDR3 DNA sequence: TGTGCCAGCAGTCCCGGTTGGAACACCGGGGAGCTGTTTTTT.

The gene calls are TRBV2 and TRBJ2-1; D remains unclear. The CDR3 sequence is 11 residues long. Germline CDR1 reads SNHLY; CDR2 reads FYNNEI. With 5 bases removed from V and 6 bases from J, the gap between germline ends came to 5 bases. The chain's CDR3 is CASSRSNEQFF. CDR3 DNA sequence: TGTGCCAGCAGTCGTTCCAATGAGCAGTTCTTC.

The chain uses TRBV19 and TRBJ1-2, with 7 nucleotides matching TRBD1. The CDR3 runs to 12 residues. Germline values: CDR1 LNHDA, CDR2 SQIVND (reference sequence). The V gene end was trimmed by 4 bases and the J gene end by 10 bases; junction bases not matched to a gene: 6. CDR3 DNA: TGTGCCAGTAGTACTCGACAGGGCCTCTACACCTTC. It codes for CASSTRQGLYTF.

The CDR3 sequence is CASSRSSTPGQGEYEQYF. The CDR3 bases are TGTGCCAGCAGCCGCAGTAGTACCCCGGGACAGGGGGAGTACGAGCAGTACTTC. This sequence joins TRBV21-1 and TRBJ2-7; the table's D call, TRBD1, has no DNA check behind it. TRBV21-1 is given as a pseudogene. The CDR3 runs to 18 residues.

There are a few counts of this clone. The V and J genes are TRBV28 and TRBJ1-5, with unresolved D. Germline CDR1 is MDHEN and CDR2 is SYDVKM. There are 12 residues in the CDR3. V was clipped by 6 bases and J by 3 bases, with 6 bases between them. This CDR3 is CASSPNNQPQHF. The CDR3 DNA is TGTGCCAGCAGCCCAAACAATCAGCCCCAGCATTTT.

V and J are TRBV7-9 and TRBJ1-2; no reliable D call. This CDR3 is built from 15 residues. Germline lookup yields CDR1 SEHNR and CDR2 FQNEAQ (reference sequence). The germline V and J ends were trimmed by 1 base and 4 bases, with 13 bases remaining between them. CDR3 nucleotides: TGTGCCAGCAGCTTAGGGGCAAGATTGAGCTATGGCTACACCTTC. Amino acids: CASSLGARLSYGYTF.

The chain employs TRBV27 and TRBJ1-4; D remains ambiguous. Germline CDR1 and CDR2: MNHEY and SMNVEV (reference sequence). This CDR3 comprises 13 residues. V lost 8 bases and J 6 bases, leaving 13 bases between the germline ends. CDR3 residues: CASRSVLHEKLFF. The CDR3 nucleotides are TGTGCCAGCCGATCCGTACTTCATGAAAAACTGTTTTTT.

The chain joins TRBV12-5 to TRBJ1-3; D remains unclear. The CDR3 loop spans 14 amino acids. Germline assignment: CDR1 LGHNT and CDR2 FRNRAP. The V gene lost 10 bases and the J gene lost 4 bases, with 17 bases spanning the gap. CDR3 protein: CANQTVSEGNTIYF. DNA of the CDR3: TGTGCTAACCAAACGGTGTCTGAGGGAAACACCATATATTTT.

Comments on this clone: Other DNA sequences in this specimen translate into the identical CDR3. The chain carries TRBV9 and TRBJ1-3, with D tentatively TRBD1 (5 bases). Per the germline V gene, CDR1 is SGDLS and CDR2 is YYNGEE. The CDR3 is 14 amino acids. V lost 2 bases and J lost 4, with 10 bases in between. The CDR3 is CASSVGGTGNTIYF. Here the CDR3 DNA reads TGTGCCAGCAGCGTGGGGGGTACGGGAAACACCATATATTTT.

The chain employs TRBV7-9 and TRBJ2-7, with 7 bases fitting TRBD1. The CDR3 has 12 residues. Germline V gene sequence: CDR1 SEHNR, CDR2 FQNEAQ (reference sequence). Losses at the gene ends were 5 bases for V and 12 bases for J; bases not matched to a gene: 10. CDR3 nucleotides: TGTGCCAGCAGCGCTACTCCGGGACAGCGGTACTTC. Protein: CASSATPGQRYF.